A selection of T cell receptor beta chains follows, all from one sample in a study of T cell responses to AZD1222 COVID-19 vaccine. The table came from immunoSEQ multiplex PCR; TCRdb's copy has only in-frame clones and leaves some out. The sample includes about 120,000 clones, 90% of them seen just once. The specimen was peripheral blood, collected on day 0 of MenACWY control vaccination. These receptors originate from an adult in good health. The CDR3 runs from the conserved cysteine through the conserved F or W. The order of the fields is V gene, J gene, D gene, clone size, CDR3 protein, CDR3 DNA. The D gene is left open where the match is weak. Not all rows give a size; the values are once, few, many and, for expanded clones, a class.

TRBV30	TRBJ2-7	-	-	CAWTPTWDSYEQYF	TGTGCCTGGACCCCCACCTGGGACTCCTACGAGCAGTACTTC
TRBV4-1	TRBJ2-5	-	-	CASSQHRDRESGRQETQYF	TGCGCCAGCAGCCAACACCGGGACAGGGAAAGCGGGAGACAAGAGACCCAGTACTTC
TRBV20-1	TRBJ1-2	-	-	CSASGGHSWNYGYTF	TGCAGTGCTAGTGGTGGCCATTCCTGGAACTATGGCTACACCTTC
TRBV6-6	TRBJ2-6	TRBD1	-	CASSQRTGSRYGANVLTF	TGTGCCAGCAGTCAACGGACAGGGAGTCGATACGGGGCCAACGTCCTGACTTTC
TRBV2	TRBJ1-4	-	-	CASSVGRTEKLFF	TGTGCCAGCAGTGTGGGGCGGACGGAAAAACTGTTTTTT
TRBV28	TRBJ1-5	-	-	CASSLPQTGFYQPQHF	TGTGCCAGCAGTTTACCCCAAACAGGGTTCTATCAGCCCCAGCATTTT
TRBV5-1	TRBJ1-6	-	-	CASSLNRERSPLHF	TGCGCCAGCAGCTTGAACAGGGAACGTTCACCCCTCCACTTT
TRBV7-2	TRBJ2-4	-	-	CASSPWESAKNIQYF	TGTGCCAGCAGCCCGTGGGAATCAGCCAAAAACATTCAGTACTTC
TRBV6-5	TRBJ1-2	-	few	CASSYGADLSNYGYTF	TGTGCCAGCAGTTACGGGGCCGACCTTTCTAACTATGGCTACACCTTC
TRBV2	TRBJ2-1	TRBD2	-	CASRDNSGESSYNEQFF	TGTGCCAGCAGAGACAATAGCGGGGAGAGCTCCTACAATGAGCAGTTCTTC
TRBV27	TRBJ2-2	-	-	CASSPLLAGELFF	TGTGCCAGCAGTCCCCTTTTAGCCGGGGAGCTGTTTTTT
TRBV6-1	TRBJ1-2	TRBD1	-	CASSEGGTGQGYTF	TGTGCCAGCAGTGAAGGGGGGACAGGGCAGGGCTACACCTTC
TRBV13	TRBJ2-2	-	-	CASSLPGQTGELFF	TGTGCCAGCAGCTTGCCGGGTCAGACCGGGGAGCTGTTTTTT
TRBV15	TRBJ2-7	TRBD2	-	CATSVAGLYEQYF	TGTGCCACCAGCGTAGCGGGGCTCTACGAGCAGTACTTC
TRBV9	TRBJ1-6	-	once	CASSVAGMGNSPLHF	TGTGCCAGCAGCGTGGCAGGGATGGGGAATTCACCCCTCCACTTT
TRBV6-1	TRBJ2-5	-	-	CASSEVEGRETQYF	TGTGCCAGCAGTGAAGTGGAGGGTAGGGAGACCCAGTACTTC
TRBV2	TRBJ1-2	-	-	CASSEDRTTSMANYGYTF	TGTGCCAGCAGTGAAGACAGGACCACTAGTATGGCTAACTATGGCTACACCTTC
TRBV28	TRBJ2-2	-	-	CASMVGQITGELFF	TGTGCCAGCATGGTAGGACAGATCACCGGGGAGCTGTTTTTT
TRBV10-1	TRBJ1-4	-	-	CASSESTGFEKLFF	TGCGCCAGCAGTGAGTCGACAGGCTTTGAAAAACTGTTTTTT
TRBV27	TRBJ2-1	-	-	CASSLWGLQDGNEQFF	TGTGCCAGCAGTTTATGGGGCCTACAGGATGGGAATGAGCAGTTCTTC
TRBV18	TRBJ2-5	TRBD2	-	CASSPPTLAGGQGITYF	TGTGCCAGCTCACCACCGACACTAGCGGGAGGCCAAGGCATCACGTACTTC
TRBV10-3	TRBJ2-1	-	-	CAISESTSGSYNEQFF	TGTGCCATCAGTGAGTCGACCTCCGGCAGCTACAATGAGCAGTTCTTC
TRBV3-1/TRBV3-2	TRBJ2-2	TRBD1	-	CASSQARTGATGELFF	TGTGCCAGCAGCCAAGCCCGGACAGGGGCCACCGGGGAGCTGTTTTTT
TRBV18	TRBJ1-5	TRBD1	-	CASSPGSGDRVQPQHF	TGTGCCAGCTCACCAGGGTCCGGAGACAGGGTTCAGCCCCAGCATTTT
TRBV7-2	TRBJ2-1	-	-	CASSLKVPVAQFF	TGTGCCAGCAGCTTAAAGGTCCCCGTAGCTCAGTTCTTC
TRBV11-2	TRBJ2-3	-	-	CASSSHSSTDTQYF	TGTGCCAGCAGCTCCCACAGCAGCACAGATACGCAGTATTTT
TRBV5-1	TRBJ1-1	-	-	CASRAGMNTEAFF	TGCGCCAGCAGGGCGGGGATGAACACTGAAGCTTTCTTT
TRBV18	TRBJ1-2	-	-	CASSPPGYGYTF	TGTGCCAGCTCACCCCCAGGGTATGGCTACACCTTC
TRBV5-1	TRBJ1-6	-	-	CASSPGHHNSPLHF	TGCGCCAGCAGCCCGGGACACCATAATTCACCCCTCCACTTT
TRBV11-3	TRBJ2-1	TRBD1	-	CASSLAQGASPYNEQFF	TGTGCCAGCAGCTTAGCCCAGGGGGCGTCTCCCTACAATGAGCAGTTCTTC
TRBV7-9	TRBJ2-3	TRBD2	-	CASSSLTSGRANTDTQYF	TGTGCCAGCAGCTCCCTGACTAGCGGGAGAGCTAATACAGATACGCAGTATTTT
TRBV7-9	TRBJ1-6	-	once	CASSLGLMGSSPLHF	TGTGCCAGCAGCTTAGGGTTGATGGGGAGTTCACCCCTCCACTTT
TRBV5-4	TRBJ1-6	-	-	CASSLITPGANSPLHF	TGTGCCAGCAGCTTAATCACCCCCGGGGCCAATTCACCCCTCCACTTT
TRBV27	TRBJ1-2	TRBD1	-	CASSSTGTGSNYGYTF	TGTGCCAGCAGTTCCACCGGGACAGGGTCAAACTATGGCTACACCTTC
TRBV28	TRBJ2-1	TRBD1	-	CASTRQGNNEQFF	TGTGCCAGCACCCGACAGGGGAACAATGAGCAGTTCTTC
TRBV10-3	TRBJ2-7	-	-	CAISPGVTWTYEQYF	TGTGCCATCAGTCCCGGGGTCACGTGGACCTACGAGCAGTACTTC
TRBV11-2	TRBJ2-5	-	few	CASSSLLAQETQYF	TGTGCCAGCAGCTCGTTACTAGCTCAAGAGACCCAGTACTTC
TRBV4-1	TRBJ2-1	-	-	CASSRYRDYNEQFF	TGCGCCAGCAGCCGATACCGGGACTACAATGAGCAGTTCTTC
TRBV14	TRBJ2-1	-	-	CASSKRAVRIGRNEQFF	TGTGCCAGCAGTAAAAGGGCGGTGCGAATTGGTCGCAATGAGCAGTTCTTC
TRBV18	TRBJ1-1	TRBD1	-	CASSPLSGGTEAFF	TGTGCCAGCTCACCACTTTCAGGGGGCACTGAAGCTTTCTTT
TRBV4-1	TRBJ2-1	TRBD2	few	CASSNLAGQMYNEQFF	TGCGCCAGCAGCAACCTAGCGGGGCAGATGTACAATGAGCAGTTCTTC
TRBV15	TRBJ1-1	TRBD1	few	CATSRVLAGQGKFGRTTEAFF	TGTGCCACCAGCAGAGTTCTGGCGGGACAGGGAAAATTCGGGAGGACCACTGAAGCTTTCTTT
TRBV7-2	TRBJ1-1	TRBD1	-	CASRLDRAAEAFF	TGTGCCAGCAGGCTGGACAGGGCGGCTGAAGCTTTCTTT
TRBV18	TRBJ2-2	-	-	CASSPTVNTGELFF	TGTGCCAGCTCACCGACGGTGAACACCGGGGAGCTGTTTTTT
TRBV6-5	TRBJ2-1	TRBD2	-	CASSRSGGSYEQFF	TGTGCCAGCAGTCGTTCTGGCGGGAGCTATGAGCAGTTCTTC
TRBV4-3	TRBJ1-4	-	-	CASSQARGWGGTNEKLFF	TGCGCCAGCAGCCAAGCCCGAGGTTGGGGGGGCACTAATGAAAAACTGTTTTTT
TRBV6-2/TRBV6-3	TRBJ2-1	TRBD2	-	CASSYISGEGEQFF	TGTGCCAGCAGTTATATTAGCGGGGAAGGTGAGCAGTTCTTC
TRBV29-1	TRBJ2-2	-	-	CSVTGGVPYTGELFF	TGCAGCGTTACAGGAGGGGTTCCCTACACCGGGGAGCTGTTTTTT
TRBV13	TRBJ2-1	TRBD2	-	CASSQGLAGGFYNEQFF	TGTGCCAGCAGCCAGGGACTAGCGGGAGGCTTCTACAATGAGCAGTTCTTC
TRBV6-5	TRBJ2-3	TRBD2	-	CASSKAGGGSDTQYF	TGTGCCAGCAGTAAGGCCGGCGGGGGGTCAGATACGCAGTATTTT
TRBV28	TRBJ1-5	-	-	CASSLWGGEKPQHF	TGTGCCAGCAGTTTATGGGGGGGGGAGAAGCCCCAGCATTTT
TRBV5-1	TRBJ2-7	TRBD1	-	CASSLDRGTDEQYF	TGCGCCAGCAGCTTGGACAGGGGAACAGACGAGCAGTACTTC
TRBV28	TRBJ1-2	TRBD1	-	CASSSPGTGGGGYTF	TGTGCCAGCAGTTCACCCGGGACAGGGGGAGGAGGCTACACCTTC
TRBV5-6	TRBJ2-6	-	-	CASSSGTSKANVLTF	TGTGCCAGCAGCTCGGGGACCTCGAAGGCCAACGTCCTGACTTTC
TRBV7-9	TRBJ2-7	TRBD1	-	CASSDRASSYEQYF	TGTGCCAGCAGCGACAGGGCCAGCTCCTACGAGCAGTACTTC
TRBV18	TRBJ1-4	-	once	CASSPRSSLSSLGTTNEKLFF	TGTGCCAGCTCACCACGGTCATCTCTTAGTAGTCTTGGGACTACTAATGAAAAACTGTTTTTT
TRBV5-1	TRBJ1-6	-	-	CASSLLTVNQNSPLHF	TGCGCCAGCAGCTTATTGACAGTTAATCAGAATTCACCCCTCCACTTT